The clone carrying this T cell receptor beta chain occurred a few times. The data were obtained in a study of blood T cell repertoires in COVID-19. TCRdb's table, derived via immunoSEQ multiplex PCR, lists solely in-frame clones and lacks some. In the table there are approximately 120,000 clones, about 82% of which are singletons. Germline loops: CDR1 SQVTM, CDR2 ANQGSEA. This CDR3 contains 12 residues. V was clipped by 6 bases and J by 4 bases; unmatched bases: 3. Sequenced input: peripheral blood. V is TRBV29-1 and J is TRBJ2-3, with 8 bases identical to TRBD1. The receptor was isolated from a human donor in a cohort sampled during active COVID-19. The CDR3 sequence: CSVTQGADTQYF. DNA of the CDR3: TGCAGCGTAACACAGGGGGCAGATACGCAGTATTTT.